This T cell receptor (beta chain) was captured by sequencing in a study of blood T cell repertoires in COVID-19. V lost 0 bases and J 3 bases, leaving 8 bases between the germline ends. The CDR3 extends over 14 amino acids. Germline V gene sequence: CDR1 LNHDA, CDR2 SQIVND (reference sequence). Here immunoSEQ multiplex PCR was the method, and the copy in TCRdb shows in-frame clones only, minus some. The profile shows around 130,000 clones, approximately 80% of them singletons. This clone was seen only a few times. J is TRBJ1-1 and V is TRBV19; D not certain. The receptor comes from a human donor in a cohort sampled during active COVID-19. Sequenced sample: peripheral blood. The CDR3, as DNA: TGTGCCAGTAGTATAGAAGGAGGTGACACTGAAGCTTTCTTT. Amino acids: CASSIEGGDTEAFF. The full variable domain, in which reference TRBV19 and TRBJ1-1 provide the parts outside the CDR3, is DGGITQSPKYLFRKEGQNVTLSCEQNLNHDAMYWYRQDPGQGLRLIYYSQIVNDFQKGDIAEGYSVSREKKESFPLTVTSAQKNPTAFYLCASSIEGGDTEAFFGQGTRLTVV.